These 9 T cell receptor beta chains were sequenced from one sample in a study of TIL therapy for anti-PD-1-resistant metastatic lung cancer. This was the immunoSEQ v3 assay. Clones were sequenced by immunoSEQ multiplex PCR, and TCRdb holds only the in-frame ones, with some missing. In the table there are more than 45,000 clones, around 70% of which are singletons. Time point here: pre-treatment sample, taken before nivolumab and TIL therapy. Sequenced material: blood, taken at baseline. These receptors all stem from a person between 25 and 79 years old with non-small cell lung cancer.

The V gene is TRBV6-1, the J gene TRBJ2-3; D is perhaps TRBD1 or TRBD2 (5 bases each). The CDR3 totals 14 residues. Germline V gives CDR1 MNHNS, CDR2 SASEGT. The V end was cut by 0 bases, the J end by 7 bases, with 11 bases between. The CDR3 region is CASSEAGRPYTQYF. The CDR3 DNA reads as TGTGCCAGCAGTGAAGCGGGACGGCCCTATACGCAGTATTTT.

The rearrangement joins TRBV2 to TRBJ2-5; tentatively, D is TRBD1 (5 bases). V was clipped by 10 bases and J by 4 bases, with 19 bases between them. The CDR3 is made up of 14 amino acids. The germline V gene encodes CDR1 SNHLY and CDR2 FYNNEI. CDR3 sequence reads: CATIQQGVGETQYF. As DNA, the CDR3 is TGTGCCACCATTCAACAAGGGGTGGGAGAGACCCAGTACTTC.

The chain employs TRBV2 and TRBJ2-1; 8 nucleotides line up with TRBD2. CDR3 length: 16 amino acids. V shed 6 bases, J shed 6 bases, and the junction held 13 bases outside the gene matches. The germline gives CDR1 SNHLY, CDR2 FYNNEI. The CDR3 reads CASSPFGRGGINEQFF. The CDR3 bases are TGTGCCAGCAGCCCCTTCGGGAGGGGTGGGATCAATGAGCAGTTCTTC.

V and J are TRBV19 and TRBJ2-7, with 12 bases that match TRBD2. The J segment lost 3 bases and the V segment lost 1 base, leaving 4 bases of the junction unmatched. The CDR3 runs to 16 residues. Germline CDR1 and CDR2: LNHDA and SQIVND (reference sequence). CDR3 protein: CASSIALAGGYYEQYF. The DNA of the CDR3 is TGTGCCAGTAGTATAGCACTAGCGGGAGGTTACTACGAGCAGTACTTC.

Only a few counts were recorded for this clone. The chain has TRBV7-6 and TRBJ2-7; TRBD1 is a possible D gene (6 bases). The CDR3 is 15 amino acids. Trimming cost V 3 bases and J 6 bases, with 18 bases left between them. CDR1 and CDR2 from the germline V gene are SGHVS and FNYEAQ. CDR3 coding DNA: TGTGCCAGCAGCTTCAGACAGGTCGACTGGGGCGAGCAGTACTTC. Its translation: CASSFRQVDWGEQYF.

In its sample, this clone was seen a few times. The CDR3 protein is CASSLAGLKEQYF. CDR3 bases: TGTGCCAGCAGCTTAGCGGGACTGAAGGAGCAGTACTTC. The genes are TRBV11-3 and TRBJ2-7, with D possibly being TRBD2 (6 bases). From germline, CDR1 is SGHNT and CDR2 YENEEA. The CDR3 runs 13 residues. Trimming took off 1 base at V and 7 bases at J, with 11 bases between the two ends.

This clone was counted a few times. This chain joins TRBV9 and TRBJ2-1, with D unresolved. Germline V lookup: CDR1 SGDLS, CDR2 YYNGEE. The CDR3 spans 15 residues. V lost 0 bases and J 4 bases, leaving 11 bases between the germline ends. The CDR3 loop is CASSVATGGYNEQFF. As DNA, the CDR3 is TGTGCCAGCAGCGTAGCTACGGGTGGGTACAATGAGCAGTTCTTC.

V gene TRBV11-2 combines with J gene TRBJ2-5; 9 bases line up with TRBD1. Germline CDR1 is SGHAT and CDR2 is FQNNGV. V lost 5 bases to trimming and J lost 4 bases; unmatched junction nucleotides: 11. The CDR3 contains 16 residues. The DNA for the CDR3 is TGTGCCAGCAGCCTGGGACCGGGACAGGGATTAGAGACCCAGTACTTC. It yields the protein CASSLGPGQGLETQYF.

The chain carries TRBV28 and TRBJ1-2; maybe TRBD1 (5 bases). The V end was cut by 4 bases, the J end by 0 bases, with 12 bases between. This CDR3 region has 15 residues. Germline V gene data show CDR1 as MDHEN and CDR2 as SYDVKM. CDR3 residues: CASSSGGTSNYGYTF. CDR3 DNA: TGTGCCAGCAGTTCGGGGGGGACCTCTAACTATGGCTACACCTTC.